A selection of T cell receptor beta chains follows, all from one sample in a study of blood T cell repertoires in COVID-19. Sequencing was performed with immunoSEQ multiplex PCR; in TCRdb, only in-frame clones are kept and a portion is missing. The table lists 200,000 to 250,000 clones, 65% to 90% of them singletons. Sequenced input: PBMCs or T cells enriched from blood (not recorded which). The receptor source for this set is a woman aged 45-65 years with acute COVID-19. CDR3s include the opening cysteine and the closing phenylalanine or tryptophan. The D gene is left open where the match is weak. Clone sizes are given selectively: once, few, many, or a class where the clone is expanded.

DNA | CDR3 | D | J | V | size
TGTGCCAGCGGGACAGGGATTAGCACAGATACGCAGTATTTT | CASGTGISTDTQYF | TRBD1 | TRBJ2-3 | TRBV6-5 | NA
TGTGCCAGCAACCCTTGGGTTGGGCCTGGAAACACCATATATTTT | CASNPWVGPGNTIYF | NA | TRBJ1-3 | TRBV7-9 | NA
TGTGCCAGCAGCCATCGCAAGTTCTCCGATTTAGCGGGGGGGGTGGAGACCCAGTACTTC | CASSHRKFSDLAGGVETQYF | TRBD2 | TRBJ2-5 | TRBV3-1/TRBV3-2 | NA
TGTGCCAGCAGTTCCGGGACTAGCAGTAGCACAGATACGCAGTATTTT | CASSSGTSSSTDTQYF | TRBD2 | TRBJ2-3 | TRBV2 | NA
TGTGCCATCAGTGAGTCTGTGGCAAGAGGCTATGGCTACACCTTC | CAISESVARGYGYTF | NA | TRBJ1-2 | TRBV10-3 | once
TGTGCCAGCAGCTTGGTGGAACTAGGGAGCCACGAGCAGTACTTC | CASSLVELGSHEQYF | NA | TRBJ2-7 | TRBV5-6 | NA
TGCGCCAGCAGCAGGGGACAGGAGAGCAATCAGCCCCAGCATTTT | CASSRGQESNQPQHF | TRBD1 | TRBJ1-5 | TRBV4-1 | NA
TGTGCCACCAGTGATTCAGACAGGGGGCTTGATAATGAGCAGTTCTTC | CATSDSDRGLDNEQFF | TRBD1 | TRBJ2-1 | TRBV24-1 | NA
TGCGCCAGCAGCCAAGACGATGGGGGGAAACTGTTTTTT | CASSQDDGGKLFF | NA | TRBJ1-4 | TRBV4-3 | NA
TGTGCCAGTAGTATAGTAAGCCGGGGACTAGCGGGAAGCTACAATGAGCAGTTCTTC | CASSIVSRGLAGSYNEQFF | TRBD2 | TRBJ2-1 | TRBV19 | NA
TGTGCCAGCAATGGCCTAGCGGCCTACAATGAGCAGTTCTTC | CASNGLAAYNEQFF | TRBD2 | TRBJ2-1 | TRBV2 | NA
TGTGCCAGCAGGATGACTAGCGGGAGGTCCTACGAGCAGTACTTC | CASRMTSGRSYEQYF | TRBD2 | TRBJ2-7 | TRBV28 | NA
TGTGCCAGCAGTGACGACAGGGTTTGCAATCAGCCCCAGCATTTT | CASSDDRVCNQPQHF | TRBD1 | TRBJ1-5 | TRBV6-4 | NA
TGTGCCAGTAGTAACGGTAATCAGCCCCAGCATTTT | CASSNGNQPQHF | NA | TRBJ1-5 | TRBV19 | NA
TGTGCCAGCAGCCAACAGGGGGCAAGGACGGAAGCTTTCTTT | CASSQQGARTEAFF | TRBD1 | TRBJ1-1 | TRBV7-2 | NA
TGCAGCGTTGGGGGGGGGCGTTATACTGAAGCTTTCTTT | CSVGGGRYTEAFF | NA | TRBJ1-1 | TRBV29-1 | NA
TGTGCGAGCGAAGCGGAAGAGACCCAGTACTTC | CASEAEETQYF | NA | TRBJ2-5 | TRBV2 | NA
TGTGCCTGGAGTCTTCCGGGACTGTTCAATCAGCCCCAGCATTTT | CAWSLPGLFNQPQHF | NA | TRBJ1-5 | TRBV30 | NA
TGCGCCAGCAGCGAGCGACACCGCGGGGGTGATGAAAAACTGTTTTTT | CASSERHRGGDEKLFF | NA | TRBJ1-4 | TRBV4-3 | NA
TGTGCCAGCAGCTTGGGTCAGGGGCCCTACGAGCAGTACTTC | CASSLGQGPYEQYF | NA | TRBJ2-7 | TRBV5-4 | NA
TGTGCCAGCAGTACCGACAGGGGAGCTAATGAAAAACTGTTTTTT | CASSTDRGANEKLFF | TRBD1 | TRBJ1-4 | TRBV6-5 | NA
TGTGCCAGCAGGGGAGGGGGTAACACCGGGGAGCTGTTTTTT | CASRGGGNTGELFF | NA | TRBJ2-2 | TRBV7-2 | NA
TGTGCCAGCTCACCAACACGGAACACTGAAGCTTTCTTT | CASSPTRNTEAFF | NA | TRBJ1-1 | TRBV18 | NA
TGTGCCAGCAGGAAAGGGGAACTAAACTATGGCTACACCTTC | CASRKGELNYGYTF | NA | TRBJ1-2 | TRBV28 | NA
TGTGCCAGCAGTCAAGGACAGTCCTACGAGCAGTACTTC | CASSQGQSYEQYF | NA | TRBJ2-7 | TRBV28 | NA
TGCGCCAGCGGAAGGCAGGGGAACACTGAAGCTTTCTTT | CASGRQGNTEAFF | NA | TRBJ1-1 | TRBV5-1 | NA
TGTGCCAGCAGTTACTCGGGGAGCACCGGGGAGCTGTTTTTT | CASSYSGSTGELFF | NA | TRBJ2-2 | TRBV6-2/TRBV6-3 | NA
TGTGCCAGCAGCGAATTGCAGGGAGGAAACACCATATATTTT | CASSELQGGNTIYF | NA | TRBJ1-3 | TRBV3-1/TRBV3-2 | NA
TGTGCCAGCTCCCCGTCCGGGACAGTTTATTCACCCCTCCACTTT | CASSPSGTVYSPLHF | TRBD1 | TRBJ1-6 | TRBV18 | NA
TGTGCCAGCAGTTTATTTCGGTCGAGGGACAGTTATTCACCCCTCCACTTT | CASSLFRSRDSYSPLHF | TRBD1 | TRBJ1-6 | TRBV27 | NA
TGTGCCAGCAGTCCCGTCCGGGACAGGGGGTTTCTATTTTACATTCAGTACTTC | CASSPVRDRGFLFYIQYF | TRBD1 | TRBJ2-4 | TRBV6-2/TRBV6-3 | NA
TGTGCCAGCAGTGAGACAGGGGTAAGCGGCTACACCTTC | CASSETGVSGYTF | TRBD1 | TRBJ1-2 | TRBV6-1 | few
TGTGCCAGCAGCCAAGATGGGGGCCACTTGAAATACGAGCAGTACTTC | CASSQDGGHLKYEQYF | NA | TRBJ2-7 | TRBV3-1/TRBV3-2 | NA
TGCGCCAGCAGCCCGGACAGGGCCACGGGCGAGCAGTACTTC | CASSPDRATGEQYF | TRBD1 | TRBJ2-7 | TRBV5-1 | NA
TGTGCCAGCAGCCAACCCCCCGGGTCCTACAATGAGCAGTTCTTC | CASSQPPGSYNEQFF | NA | TRBJ2-1 | TRBV7-2 | NA
TGTGCCAGCAGCCCCACCGGGACTAGGGCGGATACGCAGTATTTT | CASSPTGTRADTQYF | TRBD2 | TRBJ2-3 | TRBV6-2/TRBV6-3 | NA
TGCGCCACCCCGGGACAGGGAACCGGGGAGCTGTTTTTT | CATPGQGTGELFF | TRBD1 | TRBJ2-2 | TRBV5-1 | NA
TGCGCCAGCAGTCAACCCGGGAGGGACAGCCAAGAGACCCAGTACTTC | CASSQPGRDSQETQYF | NA | TRBJ2-5 | TRBV23-1 | NA
TGTGCCAGCAGCTTACGGGACAACCAAGAGACCCAGTACTTC | CASSLRDNQETQYF | NA | TRBJ2-5 | TRBV7-2 | NA
TGTGCCAGCAGCTCCGTCGGGGATAAGGACTACAATGAGCAGTTCTTC | CASSSVGDKDYNEQFF | NA | TRBJ2-1 | TRBV7-9 | NA
TGTGCCAGCAGCTTAGATCTCAGGGTTGCGGGGGGGGAAAAAGAGACCCAGTACTTC | CASSLDLRVAGGEKETQYF | TRBD2 | TRBJ2-5 | TRBV11-2 | few